This T cell receptor (beta chain) was found in a study of control samples from healthy donors and cancer patients. The CDR3 runs to 15 residues. Germline V gene data show CDR1 as MNHNY and CDR2 as SVGAGI (reference sequence). V lost 5 bases and J lost 5, with 16 bases in between. Data came from immunoSEQ multiplex PCR; TCRdb stores just in-frame clones and leaves some out. This table has about 140,000 clones, just under 95% appearing once. The origin of this receptor is a man in his thirties or forties in good health. This chain connects TRBV6-6 to TRBJ1-5, with D perhaps matching TRBD1 (6 bases). Material: blood. The CDR3 reads CASSATGSPDQPQHF. In nucleotides, the CDR3 is TGTGCCAGCAGTGCGACAGGTAGTCCTGATCAGCCCCAGCATTTT.